Shown below are 21 T cell receptor beta chains from a single sample sequenced in a study of T-cell memory formation after mild COVID-19. A single record per CDR3 protein comes from TCRdb applying MiXCR to the 5' RACE reads. The data show 340,000 or so distinct CDR3 sequences, 10% to 15% seen once. Sequencing was performed on PBMCs or a T cell subset sorted from them (not recorded which). All receptors derive from a man aged 18 to 29 who had mild COVID-19 (a few samples of this study predate the infection). Cell type and time point are not known.

A few counts support this clonotype. The V and J genes are TRBV7-9 and TRBJ2-3; D possibly matches TRBD1 or TRBD2 (7 bases each). The CDR3 totals 15 residues. Germline V gives CDR1 SEHNR, CDR2 FQNEAQ (reference sequence). The ends were cut back, 5 bases at V and 4 bases at J, with 16 bases in the middle. This CDR3 is CASSGGGGGSDTQYF. For the CDR3, the DNA is TGTGCCAGCAGCGGTGGGGGAGGGGGCTCAGATACGCAGTATTTT.

This clonotype was observed many times. The chain carries TRBV9 and TRBJ2-7, with 7 bases that match TRBD2. Trimming removed 0 bases from V and 5 bases from J; junction bases left unmatched: 5. There are 14 residues in the CDR3. Germline assignment: CDR1 SGDLS and CDR2 YYNGEE. CDR3 sequence (DNA): TGTGCCAGCAGCGTAGTGGGGGGGGACGACGAGCAGTACTTC. Translation: CASSVVGGDDEQYF.

This chain links TRBV4-3 with TRBJ1-5; D unclear. The germline V gene encodes CDR1 LGHNA and CDR2 YSLEER. The CDR3 loop spans 13 amino acids. V was shortened by 1 base and J by 5 bases, with 6 bases between the two germline ends. This CDR3 is CASSQVWDQPQHF. Written as DNA, the CDR3 is TGCGCCAGCAGCCAAGTCTGGGATCAGCCCCAGCATTTT.

This clonotype was seen a handful of times. This chain uses TRBV7-9 with TRBJ1-1, with D possibly matching TRBD1 (5 bases). This CDR3 has 14 residues. CDR1 and CDR2 (germline): SEHNR, FQNEAQ (reference sequence). The V and J ends lost 8 bases and 4 bases respectively, with 17 bases between them. The CDR3 protein is CASYFGGGSTEAFF. The CDR3 nucleotides are TGTGCCAGCTATTTCGGGGGAGGAAGCACTGAAGCTTTCTTT. Filled out from reference TRBV7-9 and TRBJ1-1, the complete variable domain reads DTGVSQNPRHKITKRGQNVTFRCDPISEHNRLYWYRQTLGQGPEFLTYFQNEAQLEKSRLLSDRFSAERPKGSFSTLEIQRTEQGDSAMYLCASYFGGGSTEAFFGQGTRLTVV.

The chain couples TRBV9 to TRBJ1-4; D unclear. CDR3 size: 14 residues. CDR1 and CDR2 from the germline V gene are SGDLS and YYNGEE. Trimming cost V 2 bases and J 8 bases, with 13 bases left between them. The chain's CDR3 is CASSVNQVGEKLFF. The CDR3 coding sequence is TGTGCCAGCAGCGTGAACCAGGTTGGCGAAAAACTGTTTTTT.

This clonotype showed up just a few times. V is TRBV6-1 and J is TRBJ2-5; 9 bases are shared with TRBD2. Losses at the gene ends were 6 bases for V and 4 bases for J; bases not matched to a gene: 12. This CDR3 spans 16 amino acids. Germline V gene lookup returns CDR1 MNHNS and CDR2 SASEGT. The CDR3 nucleotides read TGTGCCAGCAGCGGAGGATATCTAGCGGGGCGAGAGACCCAGTACTTC. Protein: CASSGGYLAGRETQYF.

This clonotype was seen ten or more times. The chain's CDR3 is CASSVGITGLSSYEQYF. DNA for the CDR3: TGTGCCAGCAGCGTAGGGATAACAGGGCTAAGCTCCTACGAGCAGTACTTC. The rearrangement uses TRBV7-8 and TRBJ2-7, with D maybe TRBD1 (6 bases). The germline CDR1 and CDR2 sequences are SGHVS and FQNEAQ. The CDR3 contains 17 residues. Trimming took off 5 bases at V and 0 bases at J, with 20 bases between the two ends.

At least ten counts were recorded for this clonotype. This chain connects TRBV12-3 or TRBV12-4 to TRBJ2-2, with D possibly being TRBD2 (5 bases). Trimming removed 3 bases at V and 2 bases at J, with 13 bases between. The CDR3 runs 16 residues. The CDR3 sequence is CASSFNRDPNTGELFF. The CDR3 coding sequence is TGTGCCAGCAGTTTTAACCGGGATCCTAACACCGGGGAGCTGTTTTTT.

The sample holds a few counts of this clonotype. V usage is TRBV7-9 and J usage is TRBJ2-7; D is perhaps TRBD1 (5 bases). The CDR3 runs 12 residues. Deletions cut 2 bases from V and 5 bases from J, with 7 bases between. Germline V gene data show CDR1 as SEHNR and CDR2 as FQNEAQ (reference sequence). The CDR3 sequence: CASSLQGNEQYV. In DNA form, the CDR3 reads TGTGCCAGCAGCTTACAGGGCAACGAGCAGTACGTC.

The chain combines TRBV21-1 with TRBJ2-1; the table's D call, TRBD2, has no DNA check behind it. TRBV21-1 is a pseudogene segment. This CDR3 comprises 10 residues. CDR3 DNA sequence: TGTGCCAGCACCCCCGGGACTAGAAACTTC. This sequence encodes CASTPGTRNF.

The V gene is TRBV24-1, the J gene TRBJ2-3; D gene ambiguous. The V gene lost 8 bases and the J gene lost 4 bases, with 12 bases spanning the gap. The germline V gene has CDR1 KGHDR and CDR2 SFDVKD. This CDR3 has 13 amino acids. CDR3 amino acids: CATTEDESDTQYF. The DNA for the CDR3 is TGTGCCACCACGGAAGACGAGTCAGATACGCAGTATTTT.

In this sample, this clonotype turned up many times. The genes are TRBV6-6 and TRBJ1-6; possible D gene TRBD1, 5 bases. The CDR3 runs to 16 residues. Germline V gene data show CDR1 as MNHNY and CDR2 as SVGAGI (reference sequence). The ends were cut back, 0 bases at V and 3 bases at J, with 9 bases in the middle. CDR3 in DNA: TGTGCCAGCAGTTACTCGACAGTGAACTATAATTCACCCCTCCACTTT. Its protein product is CASSYSTVNYNSPLHF.

The chain carries TRBV20-1 and TRBJ1-5, with D unclear. The CDR3 has 12 amino acids. Deletions cut 0 bases from V and 4 bases from J, with 4 bases between. Germline CDR1 reads DFQATT; CDR2 reads SNEGSKA (reference sequence). CDR3 DNA sequence: TGCAGTGCTAGAGATGGAAATCAGCCCCAGCATTTT. This translates into CSARDGNQPQHF.

The CDR3 bases are TGCGCCAGCAGCTTGGATGAGGGACGGAATGAAGCTTTCTTT. Protein: CASSLDEGRNEAFF. The chain has TRBV5-1 and TRBJ1-1, with a tentative D call TRBD1 (5 bases). CDR1 is SGHRS and CDR2 is YFSETQ in the germline V gene. This CDR3 is built from 14 residues. Trimming left V 0 bases short and J 7 bases short, with 13 bases between.

In its sample, this clonotype was seen a few times. The chain combines TRBV28 with TRBJ2-3; TRBD2 aligns across 7 bases. This CDR3 has 14 amino acids. Trimming removed 6 bases from V and 8 bases from J; junction bases left unmatched: 11. The germline CDR1 and CDR2 sequences are MDHEN and SYDVKM. The CDR3 DNA sequence: TGTGCCAGCAGATCCCCGGGGGGAAAAGGTACGCAGTATTTT. It translates to CASRSPGGKGTQYF.

The chain joins TRBV15 to TRBJ1-4, with D uncertain. Trimming took off 0 bases at V and 0 bases at J, with 8 bases between the two ends. Germline V gene data show CDR1 as LNHNV and CDR2 as YYDKDF (reference sequence). The CDR3 covers 16 residues. In nucleotides, the CDR3 is TGTGCCACCAGCAGAGAAAACAGCCCAACTAATGAAAAACTGTTTTTT. This translates into CATSRENSPTNEKLFF.

The chain joins TRBV7-2 to TRBJ2-3; D gene uncertain. This CDR3 is built from 14 residues. CDR1 SGHTA and CDR2 FQGNSA come from the germline V gene. Trimming cost V 2 bases and J 6 bases, with 12 bases left between them. The CDR3 spells CASSLTLDGDTQYF. CDR3 nucleotides: TGTGCCAGCAGCTTAACCTTGGACGGGGATACGCAGTATTTT.

The chain has TRBV7-2 and TRBJ2-1; perhaps TRBD1 as D (6 bases). Germline CDR1 and CDR2: SGHTA and FQGNSA. Deletions cut 5 bases from V and 6 bases from J, with 11 bases between. This CDR3 contains 13 residues. The DNA of the CDR3 is TGTGCCAGCAGCAAGGGGACATCCAATGAGCAGTTCTTC. It codes for CASSKGTSNEQFF.

The sample holds a few counts of this clonotype. The chain is built from TRBV7-6 and TRBJ2-7; 7 bases match TRBD2. The CDR3 totals 14 residues. Germline CDR1 is SGHVS and CDR2 is FNYEAQ. Trimming removed 1 base from V and 2 bases from J; junction bases left unmatched: 2. The CDR3 loop is CASSLGEGTYEQYF. In DNA form, the CDR3 reads TGTGCCAGCAGCTTAGGGGAGGGGACCTACGAGCAGTACTTC.

V is TRBV20-1 and J is TRBJ1-2; D is perhaps TRBD1 (5 bases). CDR3 length equals 13 residues. Looked up from germline, CDR1 is DFQATT and CDR2 is SNEGSKA (reference sequence). V was shortened by 1 base and J by 8 bases, with 14 bases between the two germline ends. CDR3 DNA sequence: TGCAGTGCTAGAGCCCGGGTGGGGCGGGGCTACACCTTC. Residues: CSARARVGRGYTF.

In this sample, this clonotype turned up a few times. The chain is built from TRBV6-2 or TRBV6-3 and TRBJ2-7, with D possibly called TRBD1 or TRBD2 (5 bases each). Trimming pared 5 bases from V and 7 bases from J, leaving 21 bases between. Germline CDR1 and CDR2: MNHEY and SVGEGT. The CDR3 extends over 15 amino acids. CDR3 in DNA: TGTGCCAGCAGTCGGGGACGGACGGGATCATGGGAGCAGTACGTC. It codes for CASSRGRTGSWEQYV.